A selection of T cell receptor beta chains follows, all from one sample in a study of shared clonotypes between healthy human individuals. The data were produced by immunoSEQ multiplex PCR, yet TCRdb's version contains in-frame clones alone and is incomplete. This sample carries about 2.1 million clones, approximately 92% of them seen once, and the ten largest clones take over 1.5%. Sample: naive CD8+ T cells from PBMCs. The origin of the receptors is a man aged 18-30 years in good health. Some clones in this sample may be carry-over from other donors' samples. CDR3s include the opening cysteine and the closing phenylalanine or tryptophan. Each record gives: V gene, CDR3 protein.

TRBV6-1	CASSEVGRWPEAFF
TRBV10-2	CASSVGTDYEQYF
TRBV7-6	CASSLDRGSGTGELFF
TRBV27	CASSYGKTYEQYF
TRBV6-1	CASPTLMGNTIYF
TRBV5-5	CASSAYPGRGDYGYTF
TRBV6-1	CASSELPVGPLGDTQYF
TRBV6-1	CASSEVRLAPAGELFF
TRBV21-1	CASGGSSNTGELFF
TRBV9	CASSNLDNQPQHF
TRBV13	CASSWFRERIAYEQYF
TRBV7-9	CASSPPPSDEQFF
TRBV28	CASSFGGNTDTQYF
TRBV27	CASFPPGRPWDGKLFF
TRBV27	CASTYRGGGTEAFF
TRBV27	CASSTFTGINQPQHF
TRBV6-6	CASSYNLPPYTQYF
TRBV27	CASSSLSGNEQFF
TRBV7-9	CASSLAKAAEAFF
TRBV5-1	CASSSNSGRQLEQYF
TRBV27	CASSLGIREDEQYF
TRBV27	CASSLTSAVVKGEQYF
TRBV4-1	CASSPWWGGYNEQFF
TRBV4-2	CASSQDQQVTNYGYTF
TRBV5-5	CASSLAMVGYEQYF
TRBV4-1	CASSQDPRGLNEQFF